A selection of T cell receptor beta chains follows, all from one sample in a study of blood T cell repertoires in COVID-19. The data were produced by immunoSEQ multiplex PCR, yet TCRdb's version contains in-frame clones alone and is incomplete. The data hold under 450,000 clones, with more than 70% observed a single time. Material for sequencing was peripheral blood. The receptors shown here come from a woman aged 45-59 years with COVID-19, enrolled during active disease. Both conserved end residues are trimmed from each CDR3. Size tells how often a clone was seen (once, few, many) or the class of an expanded clone, and some rows leave it out.

CDR3aa | abundance | j_gene | v_gene
ASSREGAGAYNEQF | . | TRBJ2-1 | TRBV27
ASSLAMEGRTQPQH | . | TRBJ1-5 | TRBV5-6
ASRPGGSTDTQY | . | TRBJ2-3 | TRBV5-1
ASSLASTGELF | . | TRBJ2-2 | TRBV11-1
ACALAGTDNYGYT | . | TRBJ1-2 | TRBV6-5
ASSRGGGLTGELF | . | TRBJ2-2 | TRBV5-1
ASSYSDRATEAF | . | TRBJ1-1 | TRBV6-6
ASSFPRGGYT | . | TRBJ1-2 | TRBV7-9
ASSPGQAHTEAF | . | TRBJ1-1 | TRBV6-5
ASSLEGRAGYT | . | TRBJ1-2 | TRBV5-4
ASNPMTGPGNTIY | . | TRBJ1-3 | TRBV28
SVSGPQF | . | TRBJ2-1 | TRBV29-1
ATSRVGGEETQY | once | TRBJ2-5 | TRBV15
ASSSRGGRYNSPLH | . | TRBJ1-6 | TRBV7-2
ASSGGPYNEQF | once | TRBJ2-1 | TRBV6-5
ASSLTGRTYGYT | . | TRBJ1-2 | TRBV7-3
ASSFSRGYEQY | . | TRBJ2-7 | TRBV6-5
ASSLTLNYEAF | . | TRBJ1-1 | TRBV28
ASSLLSGGDDTDTQY | . | TRBJ2-3 | TRBV10-2
ASISGSTSTDTQY | . | TRBJ2-3 | TRBV19
SVKGTDNQPQH | few | TRBJ1-5 | TRBV29-1
ASSYSGTGGYEQY | . | TRBJ2-7 | TRBV6-5
ASSLWQGNEKLF | . | TRBJ1-4 | TRBV27
ASGLRAGGMNTEAF | . | TRBJ1-1 | TRBV12-5
ASKQNTEAF | . | TRBJ1-1 | TRBV27
ASSPGATDTQY | . | TRBJ2-3 | TRBV18
ASSLTGGTGNTIY | . | TRBJ1-3 | TRBV5-1
AWSGLAGGGKTQY | . | TRBJ2-5 | TRBV30
ASSFGGTSTDTQY | . | TRBJ2-3 | TRBV13
ASSRGGSYNEQF | . | TRBJ2-1 | TRBV6-5
ASSPGTGWDQPQH | . | TRBJ1-5 | TRBV3-1/TRBV3-2
ASSSTGIYANYGYT | . | TRBJ1-2 | TRBV19
ASSNRVTEAF | . | TRBJ1-1 | TRBV6-5
ASSQVGTGPTGELF | . | TRBJ2-2 | TRBV4-1
ASSSRPSTYNEQF | . | TRBJ2-1 | TRBV7-3
ASSQVQGSNQPQH | . | TRBJ1-5 | TRBV4-1
AWRRVSTEAF | . | TRBJ1-1 | TRBV30
AISDPGGTEAF | once | TRBJ1-1 | TRBV10-3
ASSQASGGRYGYT | . | TRBJ1-2 | TRBV3-1/TRBV3-2
ASSLPRQDRGNTEAF | . | TRBJ1-1 | TRBV7-9
ASSRTPLRLAKGTDTQY | . | TRBJ2-3 | TRBV4-1
ASSPGTGGYEQY | . | TRBJ2-7 | TRBV5-1
AWFTGNTEAF | . | TRBJ1-1 | TRBV30
ASSEAAGRGNIQY | . | TRBJ2-4 | TRBV2
ASSSDSNRYYGYT | few | TRBJ1-2 | TRBV7-9
ASSFSPGQAYGYT | . | TRBJ1-2 | TRBV5-1
ASSSLGLNTEAF | . | TRBJ1-1 | TRBV6-5
AWGQSNSPLH | . | TRBJ1-6 | TRBV30
ASSVVRGKDTEAF | . | TRBJ1-1 | TRBV9
ASSYRPGQANVLT | . | TRBJ2-6 | TRBV6-2/TRBV6-3
ASSDRRGQETQY | . | TRBJ2-5 | TRBV30
ASSQDIGNSPLH | . | TRBJ1-6 | TRBV7-9
ASSPQGLAPSTDTQY | . | TRBJ2-3 | TRBV9
ASSRGQAISGNTIY | . | TRBJ1-3 | TRBV5-6